The 20 T cell receptor beta chains listed next were all sequenced from one sample in a study of spatial heterogeneity in lung cancer. TCRdb redid the calling of the 5' RACE reads with MiXCR, one entry per CDR3 protein. The data hold tens of thousands of distinct CDR3 sequences, with more than 4.5% observed a single time. Time point denoted: sample taken at primary tumor resection. The material was PBMCs, obtained at surgery. The receptors were gathered from a female donor with early-stage non-small cell lung cancer.

There are a few counts of this clonotype. This chain joins TRBV20-1 and TRBJ2-1; TRBD2 might be the D (5 bases). CDR1 is DFQATT, CDR2 SNEGSKA, per germline (reference sequence). The CDR3 covers 13 residues. The CDR3 is CGRPGNSYNEQFF. CDR3 coding DNA: TGCGGGCGGCCGGGAAACTCCTACAATGAGCAGTTCTTC.

At least ten counts were recorded for this clonotype. The chain couples TRBV15 to TRBJ2-5; D possibly corresponds to TRBD1 (6 bases). V gave up 1 base and J gave up 7 bases, with 19 bases separating them. The CDR3 runs 16 residues. Germline-derived CDR1 and CDR2 are LNHNV and YYDKDF (reference sequence). The CDR3 region is CATSRGRTGPEATQYF. The CDR3 region has the DNA TGTGCCACCAGCAGAGGAAGAACAGGGCCTGAGGCGACCCAGTACTTC.

The V and J genes are TRBV7-8 and TRBJ1-2; D gene ambiguous. Germline loops: CDR1 SGHVS, CDR2 FQNEAQ. The CDR3 has 12 residues. V lost 5 bases and J 11 bases, leaving 15 bases between the germline ends. The CDR3, as DNA: TGTGCCAGCAGCGTGCTCTATGGCAGGTACACCTTC. This sequence encodes CASSVLYGRYTF.

This clonotype has more than one count but fewer than ten. The chain links TRBV7-8 to TRBJ2-2, with TRBD1 identical over 9 bases. Trimming cost V 2 bases and J 4 bases; bases outside gene matches: 5. Germline V gene sequence: CDR1 SGHVS, CDR2 FQNEAQ. This CDR3 contains 16 residues. The CDR3 nucleotides read TGTGCCAGCAGCTTAAGGGGGGACAGGGCCACCGGGGAGCTGTTTTTT. Protein: CASSLRGDRATGELFF.

The table lists this clonotype with many counts. V gene TRBV7-7 combines with J gene TRBJ1-1; no clear D gene. Trimming removed 0 bases at V and 1 base at J, with 12 bases between. Germline CDR1 SSHAT, CDR2 FNYEAQ (reference sequence). The CDR3 totals 16 residues. Here the CDR3 reads CASSLALWAKNTEAFF. The CDR3 nucleotides read TGTGCCAGCAGCTTAGCGCTGTGGGCGAAGAACACTGAAGCTTTCTTT.

At least ten counts were recorded for this clonotype. The chain couples TRBV20-1 to TRBJ2-3, with unresolved D. Germline CDR1 reads DFQATT; CDR2 reads SNEGSKA (reference sequence). This CDR3 is built from 12 residues. The germline V and J ends were trimmed by 7 bases and 1 base, with 9 bases remaining between them. This CDR3 reads CSVLRRTDTQYF. The CDR3 DNA sequence: TGCAGTGTCCTGCGGCGCACAGATACGCAGTATTTT.

This clonotype came up many times. The chain joins TRBV27 to TRBJ2-7, with unresolved D. The CDR3 has 16 amino acids. Trimming removed 0 bases at V and 3 bases at J, with 15 bases between. Per germline, CDR1 MNHEY and CDR2 SMNVEV (reference sequence). CDR3 sequence (DNA): TGTGCCAGCAGTTTATCCAAGGGTACCCTTAACTACGAGCAGTACTTC. Residues: CASSLSKGTLNYEQYF.

This clonotype has only a few counts. The CDR3 sequence: CASSQIQGSNGYTF. The CDR3 DNA sequence: TGTGCCAGCAGCCAGATACAGGGTAGCAATGGCTACACCTTC. The J gene is TRBJ1-2, the V gene TRBV6-1; weak D call: TRBD1 (6 bases). In germline, CDR1 is MNHNS, CDR2 SASEGT. The CDR3 has 14 residues. The V end lost 6 bases, the J end lost 6 bases, and 17 bases lay between the germline ends.

This chain joins TRBV6-5 and TRBJ2-2; possible D gene TRBD2, 6 bases. This CDR3 is 14 amino acids long. The ends were cut back, 6 bases at V and 7 bases at J, with 15 bases in the middle. Per the germline V gene, CDR1 is MNHEY and CDR2 is SVGAGI. The DNA for the CDR3 is TGTGCCAGCAGGCGGGGTTCGGAGGTCGGGGAGCTGTTTTTT. Protein sequence: CASRRGSEVGELFF.

This chain uses TRBV12-3 or TRBV12-4 with TRBJ2-5; perhaps D is TRBD1 or TRBD2 (5 bases each). This CDR3 is built from 20 residues. With 7 bases removed from V and 1 base from J, the gap between germline ends came to 31 bases. The CDR3 sequence: CASTSLPRFGGGVLQETQYF. The CDR3 nucleotides read TGTGCCAGCACCTCTCTTCCCAGATTTGGTGGGGGTGTCCTCCAAGAGACCCAGTACTTC.

This chain joins TRBV5-1 and TRBJ2-5; TRBD2 is a possible D gene (6 bases). Germline V gives CDR1 SGHRS, CDR2 YFSETQ. Between the trimmed V and J ends, which lost 4 bases and 5 bases, there was a span of 18 bases. The CDR3 runs to 15 residues. The CDR3 nucleotides are TGCGCCAGCAGCCGCGGGACCGGGGTAGGGGAGACCCAGTACTTC. This codes for CASSRGTGVGETQYF.

This clonotype turned up a few times. For the CDR3, the DNA is TGCGCCAGCAGCAAAGGGGGCCACCAAGAGACCCAGTACTTC. Translation gives CASSKGGHQETQYF. The gene calls are TRBV23-1 and TRBJ2-5; 7 positions agree with TRBD1. TRBV23-1 is sorted into the ORF group, with uncertain function. The CDR3 length is 14 residues. J gave up 0 bases and V 6 bases, and 4 bases lay outside the gene matches.

This clonotype was found a few times. This chain joins TRBV6-2 or TRBV6-3 and TRBJ2-1; either TRBD1 or TRBD2 may fit D (5 bases each). The CDR3 sequence is 11 residues long. Trimming took 5 bases from V and 8 from J, leaving 7 bases between them. Per the germline V gene, CDR1 is MNHEY and CDR2 is SVGEGT. CDR3 sequence: CASSGGDEQFF. In DNA, the CDR3 is TGTGCCAGCAGTGGGGGTGATGAGCAGTTCTTC.

This clonotype has ten or more counts. The chain combines TRBV19 with TRBJ1-2; D gene unclear. V lost 4 bases and J 4 bases, leaving 4 bases between the germline ends. Per the germline V gene, CDR1 is LNHDA and CDR2 is SQIVND (reference sequence). This CDR3 spans 11 amino acids. CDR3 bases: TGTGCCAGTAGTACATTCTATGGCTACACCTTC. Translating gives CASSTFYGYTF.

In its sample, this clonotype was seen many times. The genes are TRBV5-1 and TRBJ2-5, with a weak D call TRBD1 (6 bases). The V end lost 1 base, the J end lost 4 bases, and 14 bases lay between the germline ends. Germline V gene sequence: CDR1 SGHRS, CDR2 YFSETQ. This CDR3 has 15 residues. The CDR3 spells CASSLSQGTGETQYF. In nucleotides, the CDR3 is TGCGCCAGCAGCTTGAGTCAGGGGACGGGAGAGACCCAGTACTTC.

This clonotype showed up many times. The rearrangement links TRBV2 to TRBJ1-6, with D uncertain. Trimming took off 10 bases at V and 6 bases at J, with 16 bases between the two ends. Per the germline V gene, CDR1 is SNHLY and CDR2 is FYNNEI. This CDR3 has 14 residues. This CDR3 reads CATAPGSPNSPLHF. The DNA of the CDR3 is TGTGCCACTGCGCCCGGCTCCCCTAATTCACCCCTCCACTTT. The whole variable domain, filled in from reference TRBV2 and TRBJ1-6, reads EPEVTQTPSHQVTQMGQEVILRCVPISNHLYFYWYRQILGQKVEFLVSFYNNEISEKSEIFDDQFSVERPDGSNFTLKIRSTKLEDSAMYFCATAPGSPNSPLHFGNGTRLTVT.

The rearrangement links TRBV7-3 to TRBJ1-1; 10 positions match TRBD1. The germline CDR1 and CDR2 sequences are SGHTA and FQGTGA. The CDR3 is made up of 15 amino acids. Germline trimming cut 6 bases from V and 4 bases from J; bases unmatched to any gene: 8. CDR3 coding DNA: TGTGCCAGCAGTTTTGGGACAGGGGAGGGCACTGAAGCTTTCTTT. As protein: CASSFGTGEGTEAFF.

This clonotype appeared many times. The V and J genes are TRBV4-3 and TRBJ2-1; 11 positions match TRBD2. The CDR3 sequence is 17 residues long. Germline trimming cut 0 bases from V and 6 bases from J; bases unmatched to any gene: 7. The V gene's germline CDR1 is LGHNA and CDR2 YSLEER. The CDR3 protein is CASSQDGTSGGANEQFF. For the CDR3, the DNA is TGCGCCAGCAGCCAAGATGGAACTAGCGGGGGTGCCAATGAGCAGTTCTTC.

The table lists this clonotype with many counts. V and J are TRBV7-8 and TRBJ1-4, with D hard to call. The V end lost 4 bases, the J end lost 7 bases, and 19 bases lay between the germline ends. CDR1 and CDR2 (germline): SGHVS, FQNEAQ. This CDR3 contains 16 residues. This CDR3 reads CASSSRRVSSGEKLFF. DNA for the CDR3: TGTGCCAGCAGCTCCCGTCGGGTGTCCAGTGGTGAAAAACTGTTTTTT.

This clonotype has at least ten counts. The CDR3 DNA follows: TGTGCCATCAGTGAGGACGACAGGGGCGTCCACTTT. It is translated as CAISEDDRGVHF. The chain carries TRBV10-3 and TRBJ1-6; 8 nucleotides line up with TRBD1. The CDR3 length is 12 residues. The junction had 5 bases not matched to a gene; V was cut back by 2 bases and J by 17 bases. CDR1 is ENHRY, CDR2 SYGVKD, per germline.